The sequence of this T cell receptor (beta chain) was determined in a study of Graves' ophthalmopathy and Graves' hyperthyroidism. Whole-study results and caveats: The model predicted ophthalmopathy progression with roughly 71% sensitivity and approximately 72% specificity.

TCR beta CDR3 regions were amplified from RNA transcripts. RT-PCR in the first round used HTBI primers; a second-round multiplex PCR followed. Using its own MiXCR run on the multiplex PCR reads, TCRdb lists one record per CDR3 protein. Of 360,000 or so distinct CDR3 sequences listed, approximately 16% are singletons. This clonotype was detected many times. The antigen is not known. This receptor was identified in a woman between 18 and 29 years old with Graves' ophthalmopathy. Sequencing was carried out using peripheral blood.

Written as DNA, the CDR3 is TGTGCCAGCAGTTACAAAGGGAGGATCTCACCCCTCCACTTT. Amino acid sequence: CASSYKGRISPLHF. The V call is TRBV6-5, the J call TRBJ1-6; no reliable D call. Germline-derived CDR1 and CDR2 are MNHEY and SVGAGI. V was cut by 2 bases and J by 10 bases, with 12 bases left in between. This CDR3 has 14 amino acids.